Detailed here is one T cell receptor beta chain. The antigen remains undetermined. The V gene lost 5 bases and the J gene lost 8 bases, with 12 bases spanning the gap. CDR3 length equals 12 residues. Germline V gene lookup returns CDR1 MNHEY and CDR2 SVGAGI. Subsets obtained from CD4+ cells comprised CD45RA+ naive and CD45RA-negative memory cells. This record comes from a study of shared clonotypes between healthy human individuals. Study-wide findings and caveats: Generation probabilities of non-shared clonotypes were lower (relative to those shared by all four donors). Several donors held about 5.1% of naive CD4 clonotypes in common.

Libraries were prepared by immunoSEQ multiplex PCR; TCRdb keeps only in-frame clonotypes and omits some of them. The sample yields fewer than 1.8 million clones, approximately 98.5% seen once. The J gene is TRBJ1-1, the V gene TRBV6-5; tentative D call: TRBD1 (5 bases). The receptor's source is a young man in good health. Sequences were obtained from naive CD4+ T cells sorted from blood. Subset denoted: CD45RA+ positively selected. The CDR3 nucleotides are TGTGCCAGCAGTACCGCGGGGGGAGAAGCTTTCTTT. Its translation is CASSTAGGEAFF.